This T cell receptor (beta chain) was observed in a study of T-cell reconstitution after alpha-beta-depleted transplantation in children. Library preparation (for TCRbeta) was performed with unique molecular identifiers. TCRdb re-called the PCR reads through MiXCR, storing one row per CDR3 protein. The sample consists of over 150,000 distinct CDR3 sequences, approximately 7% of them appearing once. A remark on this clonotype: Its target is not known.

The study's findings and limits: Several hundred expanded graft clones reportedly were the source of alpha-beta T cells about two months after transplant.

The CDR3 is 15 amino acids. Germline CDR1 reads SGHVS; CDR2 reads FNYEAQ. V was clipped by 5 bases and J by 6 bases; unmatched bases: 9. Sequencing was performed on PBMCs, taken before TCRalphabeta/CD19-depleted stem cell transplant. The receptor comes from a boy aged 2 to 9 with acute lymphoblastic leukemia, due to receive a stem cell transplant. This chain uses TRBV7-6 with TRBJ1-5; the match to TRBD1 covers 8 bases. The CDR3, as DNA: TGTGCCAGCAGCCCGTGGACAGGGACCATTCAGCCCCAGCATTTT. Its protein is CASSPWTGTIQPQHF.